The clone carrying this T cell receptor (beta chain) was observed a few times. What it binds is unknown. This sample is part of a study of T cell repertoires in cytomegalovirus infection. Study summary: Public signatures in TCR beta pointed to CMV infection and matching HLA type.

Study-level points and caveats: In two of eight donors, the top clonotype was HLA-C-restricted CMV-specific.

MiXCR, applied by TCRdb to the reads, yields one record per CDR3 protein. This table holds roughly 720,000 distinct CDR3 sequences, about a third found once. Looked up from germline, CDR1 is MGHRA and CDR2 is YSYEKL. V was pared by 1 base and J by 2 bases, with 2 bases of the junction left unmatched. The CDR3 runs to 16 residues. The genes are TRBV4-1 and TRBJ2-3; 11 bases align to TRBD2. The TCR comes from a human donor in good health (CMV status not recorded). Some clones in this sample may be carry-over from other donors' samples. Sequencing was performed on PBMCs. The chain's CDR3 is CASSQGLAGYTDTQYF. In DNA, the CDR3 is TGCGCCAGCAGCCAAGGACTAGCGGGATACACAGATACGCAGTATTTT.